The rows below give T cell receptor beta chains drawn from one sample of a study of blood T cell repertoires in COVID-19. The assay was immunoSEQ multiplex PCR, and TCRdb's table has in-frame clones only and misses some. The sample lists over 55,000 clones, 87% seen once, with about 5.7% in the top ten. Material: peripheral blood. These receptor sequences come from a man aged 45-60 years with active COVID-19. Each CDR3 is given with its conserved first and last residue. D genes are given only for firm matches. Clone sizes are given selectively: once, few, many, or a class where the clone is expanded.

>TRBJ2-7|TRBV6-2/TRBV6-3|TRBD2|-
CASSPISGGSSYEQYF
TGTGCCAGCAGTCCAATTAGCGGGGGAAGCTCCTACGAGCAGTACTTC
>TRBJ2-1|TRBV2|TRBD2|-
CASGGRANEQFF
TGTGCCAGCGGGGGGAGGGCCAATGAGCAGTTCTTC
>TRBJ1-2|TRBV28|-|-
CASSSRDTNGYTF
TGTGCCAGCAGTTCCCGGGACACAAATGGCTACACCTTC
>TRBJ2-5|TRBV4-1|TRBD2|-
CASSQGRTSGQETQYF
TGCGCCAGCAGCCAAGGTAGGACTAGCGGCCAAGAGACCCAGTACTTC
>TRBJ2-5|TRBV28|-|-
CASRVGQGETQYF
TGTGCCAGCAGAGTGGGCCAGGGGGAGACCCAGTACTTC
>TRBJ2-7|TRBV6-6|TRBD1|-
CASRYGQGAYEQYF
TGTGCCAGCAGGTACGGACAGGGAGCCTACGAGCAGTACTTC
>TRBJ1-5|TRBV7-9|TRBD1|once
CASSSTGGSFNQPQHF
TGTGCCAGCAGCTCCACAGGGGGCTCTTTCAATCAGCCCCAGCATTTT
>TRBJ1-2|TRBV6-2/TRBV6-3|TRBD1|-
CASSSGQGVRQRYTF
TGTGCCAGCAGTTCAGGACAGGGGGTACGCCAGCGCTACACCTTC
>TRBJ1-2|TRBV6-5|TRBD1|-
CASNIRQGALGYTF
TGTGCCAGCAATATACGGCAGGGGGCTCTTGGCTACACCTTC
>TRBJ1-4|TRBV4-1|-|-
CASSAGASVSNEKLFF
TGCGCCAGCAGCGCGGGAGCTAGCGTTTCTAATGAAAAACTGTTTTTT
>TRBJ1-6|TRBV28|-|once
CASSFPRGGDSPLHF
TGTGCCAGCAGTTTTCCGAGGGGGGGTGATTCACCCCTCCACTTT
>TRBJ1-2|TRBV28|TRBD1|-
CASSWGQVNYGYTF
TGTGCCAGCAGCTGGGGACAGGTTAACTATGGCTACACCTTC
>TRBJ2-6|TRBV27|-|-
CASRSISGANVLTF
TGTGCCAGCCGTTCCATCTCTGGGGCCAACGTCCTGACTTTC
>TRBJ1-6|TRBV25-1|TRBD1|-
CASSAGQGARSNSPLHF
TGTGCCAGCAGTGCGGGACAGGGGGCGCGTAGTAATTCACCCCTCCACTTT
>TRBJ1-1|TRBV7-9|-|-
CASSSDRRNTEAFF
TGTGCCAGCAGCTCGGACAGAAGGAACACTGAAGCTTTCTTT
>TRBJ2-3|TRBV18|TRBD1|-
CASSPKGGGSTDTQYF
TGTGCCAGCTCACCGAAAGGGGGCGGGAGCACAGATACGCAGTATTTT
>TRBJ2-1|TRBV24-1|-|once
CATSDAEGRSYNEQFF
TGTGCCACCAGTGATGCTGAGGGTCGGTCCTACAATGAGCAGTTCTTC
>TRBJ2-7|TRBV12-3/TRBV12-4|TRBD1|-
CASSYNSGGEQYF
TGTGCCAGCAGTTACAACTCAGGGGGCGAGCAGTACTTC
>TRBJ1-2|TRBV6-5|TRBD1|few
CASSYWRTGGYGYTF
TGTGCCAGCAGTTACTGGAGGACAGGGGGTTATGGCTACACCTTC
>TRBJ2-4|TRBV25-1|-|-
CASSKNIGSALSDQYF
TGTGCCAGCAGTAAGAACATCGGTAGCGCCCTGTCGGATCAGTACTTC
>TRBJ1-2|TRBV24-1|-|-
CATSDHRTEFNYGYTF
TGTGCCACCAGTGACCACCGGACAGAATTTAACTATGGCTACACCTTC
>TRBJ2-1|TRBV5-4|TRBD2|-
CASSLGGKGLANEQFF
TGTGCCAGCAGCTTGGGGGGCAAGGGACTAGCCAATGAGCAGTTCTTC
>TRBJ2-5|TRBV10-3|-|-
CAISEERETQYF
TGTGCCATCAGTGAAGAGCGCGAGACCCAGTACTTC
>TRBJ1-5|TRBV5-5|-|-
CASSFRPQVGNQPQHF
TGTGCCAGCAGCTTTCGGCCCCAGGTGGGCAATCAGCCCCAGCATTTT
>TRBJ2-7|TRBV19|TRBD2|-
CASSGLAGAFTYEQYF
TGTGCCAGTAGTGGACTAGCGGGGGCTTTCACCTACGAGCAGTACTTC
>TRBJ2-1|TRBV5-1|-|-
CASSLPSLGLIYNEQFF
TGCGCCAGCAGCTTGCCTTCACTAGGCCTCATCTACAATGAGCAGTTCTTC
>TRBJ1-2|TRBV28|TRBD1|-
CASRGTGGFGDYGYTF
TGTGCCAGCAGAGGGACAGGGGGGTTTGGGGACTATGGCTACACCTTC
>TRBJ2-1|TRBV7-9|-|-
CASSLAVEINEQFF
TGTGCCAGCAGCTTAGCGGTAGAGATCAATGAGCAGTTCTTC
>TRBJ2-7|TRBV2|-|-
CATSIGTGSYEQYF
TGTGCCACCAGCATCGGGACTGGGTCCTACGAGCAGTACTTC
>TRBJ1-2|TRBV7-9|-|few
CASSQGRDGYTF
TGTGCCAGCAGCCAAGGTCGGGATGGCTACACCTTC
>TRBJ1-2|TRBV6-5|-|-
CASRSHESYGYTF
TGTGCCAGCAGGTCTCACGAGTCCTATGGCTACACCTTC
>TRBJ1-5|TRBV3-1/TRBV3-2|TRBD1|-
CASSLYRGQPQHF
TGTGCCAGCAGCCTTTACAGGGGTCAGCCCCAGCATTTT
>TRBJ2-7|TRBV6-5|-|few
CASSLSRQASYEQYF
TGTGCCAGCAGTTTAAGTAGACAGGCTTCCTACGAGCAGTACTTC
>TRBJ2-7|TRBV5-6|-|-
CASRRTGLRYEQYF
TGTGCCAGCAGACGGACTGGTCTTCGGTACGAGCAGTACTTC
>TRBJ1-2|TRBV6-5|TRBD1|-
CASNEGTVYGYTF
TGTGCCAGCAACGAAGGGACAGTCTATGGCTACACCTTC
>TRBJ1-5|TRBV19|-|-
CASRAGTFVAQPQHF
TGTGCCAGTAGGGCCGGGACATTTGTGGCTCAGCCCCAGCATTTT